Below are 21 T cell receptor beta chains sequenced from a single sample in a study of T cell repertoires in cytomegalovirus infection. TCRdb re-analysed the reads in MiXCR, keeping a single row per CDR3 protein. The data show 300,000 to 400,000 distinct CDR3 sequences, with about 27% seen just once and roughly 20% held by the top ten. The antigens these receptors bind are not known. Sequenced here: cultured PBMCs, sampled from culture after CMV antigen stimulation. These receptors were obtained from a human donor in good health (CMV status not recorded). Some clones in this sample may be carry-over from other donors' samples.

This chain links TRBV5-1 with TRBJ2-5; D uncertain. CDR1 is SGHRS and CDR2 is YFSETQ in the germline V gene. V dropped 4 bases and J dropped 0 bases, with 16 bases sitting between them. The CDR3 contains 16 residues. This CDR3 is CASSPVGRVNQETQYF. The CDR3 DNA reads TGCGCCAGCAGCCCGGTCGGCCGGGTCAACCAAGAGACCCAGTACTTC.

This clonotype was observed a single time. The V and J genes are TRBV29-1 and TRBJ2-2; perhaps D is TRBD1 or TRBD2 (5 bases each). The CDR3 contains 14 residues. Germline V lookup: CDR1 SQVTM, CDR2 ANQGSEA. V lost 4 bases and J 5 bases, leaving 14 bases between the germline ends. As DNA, the CDR3 is TGCAGCGTTGTTCAGGGAGCAGGGACCGGGGAGCTGTTTTTT. Translating gives CSVVQGAGTGELFF.

The rearrangement uses TRBV27 and TRBJ1-2, with D unresolved. Trimming shortened V by 0 bases and J by 3 bases, and 8 bases separated the two germline ends. CDR3 length: 14 residues. Germline CDR1 reads MNHEY; CDR2 reads SMNVEV (reference sequence). CDR3 DNA: TGTGCCAGCAGTTTATCCCCGTTGGACTATGGCTACACCTTC. Protein product: CASSLSPLDYGYTF.

This clonotype has a handful of counts. This chain uses TRBV12-3 or TRBV12-4 with TRBJ1-2; possible D gene TRBD1, 6 bases. CDR3 length: 13 amino acids. The V and J ends lost 4 bases and 2 bases respectively, with 8 bases between them. The CDR3: CASSSGVNYGYTF. In DNA form, the CDR3 reads TGTGCCAGCAGTTCAGGGGTAAACTATGGCTACACCTTC.

The rearrangement links TRBV7-3 to TRBJ2-2; maybe TRBD2 (5 bases). CDR1 and CDR2 from the germline V gene are SGHTA and FQGTGA. V lost 7 bases and J lost 2, with 11 bases in between. The CDR3 is 14 residues long. The CDR3 here is CASNAGDNTGELFF. Here the CDR3 DNA reads TGTGCCAGCAACGCCGGGGATAACACCGGGGAGCTGTTTTTT. Looking up the rest from reference TRBV7-3 and TRBJ2-2 gives the full variable domain: GAGVSQTPSNKVTEKGKYVELRCDPISGHTALYWYRQSLGQGPEFLIYFQGTGAADDSGLPNDRFFAVRPEGSVSTLKIQRTERGDSAVYLCASNAGDNTGELFFGEGSRLTVL.

In DNA, the CDR3 is TGTGCCAGTAGTGATTTGGACAGACCTAACTATGGCTACACCTTC. It codes for CASSDLDRPNYGYTF. J is TRBJ1-2 and V is TRBV19; TRBD1 is a possible D gene (6 bases). Germline CDR1 is LNHDA and CDR2 is SQIVND (reference sequence). With 5 bases removed from V and 0 bases from J, the gap between germline ends came to 13 bases. This CDR3 has 15 amino acids.

The genes are TRBV6-5 and TRBJ1-6; D is possibly TRBD1 (5 bases). The ends were cut back, 5 bases at V and 0 bases at J, with 14 bases in the middle. CDR1 is MNHEY and CDR2 is SVGAGI in the germline V gene. The CDR3 sequence is 17 residues long. The CDR3 sequence: CASSQQGRSSYNSPLHF. CDR3 DNA: TGTGCCAGCAGTCAGCAGGGCCGAAGCTCCTATAATTCACCCCTCCACTTT.

This clonotype was found a few times. V usage is TRBV10-3 and J usage is TRBJ1-1; the D gene is possibly TRBD1 (6 bases). There are 15 residues in the CDR3. Germline values: CDR1 ENHRY, CDR2 SYGVKD. V gave up 6 bases and J gave up 4 bases, with 18 bases separating them. The CDR3 loop reads CAIRPRRGGGTEAFF. Here the CDR3 DNA reads TGTGCCATCAGGCCCCGAAGGGGGGGGGGCACTGAAGCTTTCTTT.

The chain employs TRBV6-1 and TRBJ1-1; TRBD1 might be the D (5 bases). In germline, CDR1 is MNHNS, CDR2 SASEGT. This CDR3 comprises 14 residues. V lost 2 bases, J lost 8 bases, and 15 bases lay in between. CDR3 loop: CASSEMSGLNEAFF. For the CDR3, the DNA is TGTGCCAGCAGTGAAATGTCAGGGCTCAACGAAGCTTTCTTT.

The V gene is TRBV28, the J gene TRBJ1-2; D perhaps matches TRBD1 (5 bases). The CDR3 consists of 18 residues. From germline, CDR1 is MDHEN and CDR2 SYDVKM. Trimming cost V 10 bases and J 2 bases, with 29 bases left between them. In DNA form, the CDR3 reads TGTGCCACCTTTCAGGGCGGGAGGACACTCGGCAACAACTATGGCTACACCTTC. The encoded protein is CATFQGGRTLGNNYGYTF.

This chain joins TRBV18 and TRBJ2-1; 8 bases fit TRBD2. Germline V gives CDR1 KGHSH, CDR2 LQKENI. V dropped 3 bases and J dropped 7; count of bases not matched to a gene: 11. The CDR3 length is 16 residues. The CDR3 protein is CASSPPNYGRANEQFF. The CDR3 coding sequence is TGTGCCAGCTCACCTCCGAATTACGGGAGGGCAAATGAGCAGTTCTTC.

This clonotype was observed at least ten times. The CDR3 protein is CASSLDLVVTAFYSGANVLTF. CDR3 sequence (DNA): TGTGCCAGCAGCTTAGATCTAGTAGTGACAGCTTTTTACTCTGGGGCCAACGTCCTGACTTTC. The chain employs TRBV11-2 and TRBJ2-6; D perhaps matches TRBD1 (5 bases). Trimming shortened V by 0 bases and J by 0 bases, and 21 bases separated the two germline ends. There are 21 residues in the CDR3. Germline V lookup: CDR1 SGHAT, CDR2 FQNNGV.

This clonotype was observed a handful of times. V usage is TRBV28 and J usage is TRBJ2-1, with 7 bases that match TRBD2. This CDR3 has 12 amino acids. Trimming removed 2 bases from V and 15 bases from J; junction bases left unmatched: 7. Per germline, CDR1 MDHEN and CDR2 SYDVKM. The CDR3 nucleotides read TGTGCCAGCAGTTTAGGAGGGAGGGCCCCGTTCTTC. It specifies CASSLGGRAPFF.

The V call is TRBV28, the J call TRBJ2-7; 8 nucleotides match TRBD2. Germline-derived CDR1 and CDR2 are MDHEN and SYDVKM. The CDR3 length is 12 residues. The junction had 5 bases not matched to a gene; V was cut back by 10 bases and J by 3 bases. The CDR3: CATERESYEQYF. The CDR3, as DNA: TGTGCCACCGAGCGGGAGAGCTACGAGCAGTACTTC.

CDR3 loop: CASSPGEAETQYF. CDR3 coding DNA: TGTGCCAGCAGCCCCGGGGAGGCAGAGACCCAGTACTTC. The rearrangement uses TRBV7-3 and TRBJ2-5; D possibly corresponds to TRBD2 (6 bases). CDR3 length: 13 amino acids. V lost 5 bases to trimming and J lost 4 bases, with 11 bases between them. The germline V gene encodes CDR1 SGHTA and CDR2 FQGTGA.

The table lists this clonotype with a few counts. The chain has TRBV7-3 and TRBJ1-2; D not certain. The V gene's germline CDR1 is SGHTA and CDR2 FQGTGA. The V end lost 5 bases, the J end lost 3 bases, and 10 bases lay between the germline ends. This CDR3 comprises 13 residues. DNA for the CDR3: TGTGCCAGCAGCCAGACATCAGACTATGGCTACACCTTC. Amino acids: CASSQTSDYGYTF.

This clonotype was detected only a few times. The chain carries TRBV27 and TRBJ2-1; either TRBD1 or TRBD2 may fit D (6 bases each). The ends were cut back, 5 bases at V and 6 bases at J, with 17 bases in the middle. There are 15 residues in the CDR3. Germline V gene data show CDR1 as MNHEY and CDR2 as SMNVEV (reference sequence). In nucleotides, the CDR3 is TGTGCCAGCAGTCCGGTGGGGGGCCAAACCAATGAGCAGTTCTTC. Amino acids: CASSPVGGQTNEQFF.

The J gene is TRBJ2-1, the V gene TRBV12-3 or TRBV12-4, with TRBD2 identical over 8 bases. The CDR3 runs 16 residues. The J segment lost 9 bases and the V segment lost 7 bases, leaving 17 bases of the junction unmatched. In DNA, the CDR3 is TGTGCCAGCACCCAGGGAACTAGCGGCCAATTGGGTGAGCAGTTCTTC. Encoded protein: CASTQGTSGQLGEQFF.

The chain recombines TRBV5-6 with TRBJ1-5; D may be TRBD1 (5 bases). The CDR3 has 15 residues. Germline lookup yields CDR1 SGHDT and CDR2 YYEEEE. The ends were cut back, 0 bases at V and 1 base at J, with 8 bases in the middle. CDR3 DNA: TGTGCCAGCAGCTTGGGGGGACCGAGCAATCAGCCCCAGCATTTT. Protein sequence: CASSLGGPSNQPQHF.

This clonotype was counted only a few times. The chain recombines TRBV15 with TRBJ2-7; TRBD1 might be the D (6 bases). V was pared by 5 bases and J by 2 bases, with 10 bases between. There are 13 residues in the CDR3. The germline gives CDR1 LNHNV, CDR2 YYDKDF (reference sequence). The CDR3 reads CATSLGQPYEQYF. The CDR3 region has the DNA TGTGCCACCAGCCTTGGACAGCCCTACGAGCAGTACTTC. The full variable domain, with the rest looked up from reference TRBV15 and TRBJ2-7, is DAMVIQNPRYQVTQFGKPVTLSCSQTLNHNVMYWYQQKSSQAPKLLFHYYDKDFNNEADTPDNFQSRRPNTSFCFLDIRSPGLGDTAMYLCATSLGQPYEQYFGPGTRLTVT.

The chain employs TRBV3-1 and TRBJ2-1; D perhaps matches TRBD2 (6 bases). CDR1 and CDR2 from the germline V gene are LGHDT and YNNKEL (reference sequence). The CDR3 is made up of 15 amino acids. Trimming took off 6 bases at V and 6 bases at J, with 18 bases between the two ends. The CDR3, as DNA: TGTGCCAGCAGGGGAGCGGGCGTTGGGGGCAATGAGCAGTTCTTC. The encoded protein is CASRGAGVGGNEQFF.